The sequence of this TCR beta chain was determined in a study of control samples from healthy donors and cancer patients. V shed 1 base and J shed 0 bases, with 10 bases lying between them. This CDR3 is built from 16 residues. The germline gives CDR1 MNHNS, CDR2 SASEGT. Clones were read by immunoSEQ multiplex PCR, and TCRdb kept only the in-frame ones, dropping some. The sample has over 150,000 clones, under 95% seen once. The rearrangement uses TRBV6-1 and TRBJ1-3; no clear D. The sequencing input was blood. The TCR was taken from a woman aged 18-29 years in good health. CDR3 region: CASSEGRTYSGNTIYF. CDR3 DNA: TGTGCCAGCAGTGAAGGCAGGACCTACTCTGGAAACACCATATATTTT.